The source of this T cell receptor beta chain is a study of blood T cell repertoires in COVID-19 (dated by TCRdb to about 2020). A note on the overall study: Samples from collaborators originated in the United States, Italy and Spain and spanned both the acute and convalescent phases of COVID-19. The samples were drawn from two sources: the first 160 participants of the ongoing ImmuneRACE study, and over 950 subjects contributed by 6 global collaborators. Subjects who had been exposed to COVID-19, were actively infected with it, or had recovered from it provided the deeply sampled blood TCRbeta repertoires that made up the dataset. The repertoires were released in a freely available public database intended as a resource for research on the immune response to SARS-CoV-2. Nearly every sample came with metadata listing a de-identified subject ID, COVID-19 status, age in years and sex. Where HLA class I and class II types were available, the types were taken from metadata supplied by the sample provider, not from assay-based typing. The prospective study material was composed of cDNA or gDNA derived from T cells, B-cell-depleted T cells, or PBMCs. Overall results and qualifications from the work: Clinical and demographic metadata were provided uncurated, with the amount varying by source and participant.

Each collaborating institution followed its own protocols to collect whole blood in K2EDTA tubes. For TCRbeta analysis, collaborators shipped samples in one of three forms: frozen whole blood, isolated PBMCs, or DNA extracted from either of those sample types. Taken from cysteine to phenylalanine, the CDR3 has 14 residues. Just the 42-base CDR3 DNA is kept, in frame starting at base 1. The germline V gene sets CDR1 to SNHLY and CDR2 to FYNNEI. V is pared back by 8 bases and J by 4 bases, with 15 bases lying between the germline termini. In its sample, this clone was seen a few times. Its antigen has not been determined. The input lacks base qualities; no much larger clone sits a single base away. TCRbeta CDR3 regions were amplified from genomic DNA using the immunoSEQ Assay, a bias-controlled multiplex PCR. From the authors' description of their analysis: Nucleated cell counts per sample were estimated from amplification of reference gene primers within the assay. To quantify the absolute abundance of each unique TCRbeta CDR3 rearrangement, sequence reads were collapsed and filtered. For each sample, productive Simpson clonality was calculated as the square root of Simpson's diversity index across productive rearrangements. TCRdb limited this immuneACCESS table to in-frame rearrangements with V and J called. A share of clones is missing; checked studies link under half to unresolved V genes, and the rest is unexplained. The V and J calls and clone size are taken from that table; D and trimming were inferred from the DNA. The sample table lists approximately 260,000 clones, approximately 85% of them with a count of one. Jointly, the top ten make up roughly 9.6% of the sample.

The TCR was taken from a woman in her seventies with acute or convalescent COVID-19. The sample taken for sequencing was peripheral blood. This receptor chain uses TRBV2 and TRBJ1-3, with the D gene uncertain. The nucleotide sequence reads as follows: TGTGCCAGCGGCCTTGCGGCTTCAGGAAACACCATATATTTT. Its translation reads: CASGLAASGNTIYF.